This TCR beta chain comes out of a study of early T cells in non-severe SARS-CoV-2 infection. Overall study: Alpha and beta chains were unpaired, from unsorted whole-blood bulk RNA. The study's findings and limits: VDJdb-based matching was biased toward anti-spike CD8 responses and missed private and CD4 specificities.

Separate cDNA molecules each had unique molecular identifiers attached to them. TCRdb re-derived calls from the 5' RACE reads in MiXCR, one entry per CDR3 protein. The sample has more than 25,000 distinct CDR3 sequences, roughly 5.1% seen once. This clonotype appeared many times. Its antigen remains unknown. Germline V CDR1 and CDR2: MNHNY, SVGAGI (reference sequence). CDR3 length: 14 amino acids. V lost 6 bases and J 0 bases, leaving 12 bases between the germline ends. The receptor comes from an adult who was a healthcare worker with PCR-confirmed SARS-CoV-2 infection or an uninfected control (not recorded which). The sequencing sample was made of whole blood. V and J are TRBV6-6 and TRBJ2-7, with D perhaps assigned TRBD1 or TRBD2 (5 bases each). The CDR3 spells CASRHRDGSYEQYF. CDR3 nucleotides: TGTGCCAGCAGACACCGGGACGGCTCCTACGAGCAGTACTTC.